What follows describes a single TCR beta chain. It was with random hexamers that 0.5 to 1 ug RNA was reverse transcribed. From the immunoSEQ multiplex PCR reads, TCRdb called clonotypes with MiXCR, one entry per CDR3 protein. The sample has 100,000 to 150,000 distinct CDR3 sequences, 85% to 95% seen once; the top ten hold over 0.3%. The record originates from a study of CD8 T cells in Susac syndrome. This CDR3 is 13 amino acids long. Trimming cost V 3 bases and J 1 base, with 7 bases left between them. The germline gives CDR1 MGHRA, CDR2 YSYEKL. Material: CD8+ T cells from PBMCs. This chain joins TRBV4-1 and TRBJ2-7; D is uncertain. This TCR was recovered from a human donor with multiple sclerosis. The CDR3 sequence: CASSHGISYEQYF. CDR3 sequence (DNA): TGCGCCAGCAGCCATGGGATTTCCTACGAGCAGTACTTC.